What follows are 18 T cell receptor beta chains derived from one specimen sequenced in a study of CD8+ T cells in alopecia areata (dated by TCRdb to between 2017 and 2018). Interpreted using the paper, the time point label stands for: 4 weeks on oral tofacitinib. The label giving this sample's treatment or condition can be read as: oral pan-JAK inhibitor, 5-10 mg twice daily. To prepare the library, the immunoSEQ multiplex PCR assay was applied. RNA was extracted from all samples and reverse transcribed into cDNA as template for TCR sequencing. Not all clones reach the TCRdb copy of this immuneACCESS table, which keeps in-frame sequences only. Checked studies attribute under half of the gap to unresolved V genes and leave the rest unexplained. A total of approximately 150,000 clones appear in this sample, around 83% of them only once. The ten largest account for around 14% of the sample. The specimen comprised CD8+ T cells sorted from blood, sampled at week 4, from a patient treated with tofacitinib. All receptors derive from a human donor with alopecia areata.

In this sample, this clone turned up a few times. The chain is built from TRBV19 and TRBJ2-2, with TRBD1 matching over 9 bases. The CDR3 covers 17 residues. Trimming at V came to 2 bases and at J to 5 bases, leaving 9 bases not matched to a gene. Germline values: CDR1 LNHDA, CDR2 SQIVND (reference sequence). The CDR3 region has the DNA TGTGCCAGTAGTATACTACCGGGACAGGGATTAACCGGGGAGCTGTTTTTT. It is translated as CASSILPGQGLTGELFF.

The chain couples TRBV27 to TRBJ2-1; D is unresolved. The CDR3 extends over 13 amino acids. CDR1 and CDR2 (germline): MNHEY, SMNVEV (reference sequence). The ends were cut back, 2 bases at V and 6 bases at J, with 8 bases in the middle. The CDR3 DNA follows: TGTGCCAGCAGTTTAACCGGGTTCAATGAGCAGTTCTTC. This encodes CASSLTGFNEQFF.

The rearrangement uses TRBV19 and TRBJ2-1; possibly TRBD1 for D (5 bases). Per germline, CDR1 LNHDA and CDR2 SQIVND (reference sequence). The CDR3 length is 13 residues. V lost 6 bases and J 10 bases, leaving 16 bases between the germline ends. CDR3 region: CASRVPAGWEQFF. The CDR3, as DNA: TGTGCCAGTAGGGTTCCGGCAGGGTGGGAGCAGTTCTTC.

This chain connects TRBV13 to TRBJ2-3, with D possibly being TRBD1 or TRBD2 (7 bases each). Trimming pared 6 bases from V and 5 bases from J, leaving 15 bases between. From germline, CDR1 is PRHDT and CDR2 FYEKMQ (reference sequence). The CDR3 runs to 14 residues. CDR3 sequence: CASSWEGAGDTQYF. CDR3 coding DNA: TGTGCCAGCAGTTGGGAGGGGGCTGGAGATACGCAGTATTTT.

This chain connects TRBV30 to TRBJ1-3; D is unresolved. Germline assignment: CDR1 GTSNPN and CDR2 SVGIG (reference sequence). Trimming removed 5 bases at V and 8 bases at J, with 10 bases between. This CDR3 contains 11 residues. CDR3 region: CAWDSGDTIYF. The CDR3 DNA is TGTGCCTGGGATTCCGGGGACACCATATATTTT.

The chain links TRBV12-5 to TRBJ2-2, with D possibly being TRBD1 (5 bases). From germline, CDR1 is LGHNT and CDR2 FRNRAP. CDR3 length: 13 amino acids. V was cut by 5 bases and J by 5 bases, with 9 bases left in between. CDR3 in amino acids: CASGPDMTGELFF. DNA of the CDR3: TGTGCTAGTGGTCCGGACATGACCGGGGAGCTGTTTTTT.

The chain carries TRBV5-1 and TRBJ2-3, with 7 bases identical to TRBD1. Germline-derived CDR1 and CDR2 are SGHRS and YFSETQ. CDR3 length: 16 residues. V was clipped by 4 bases and J by 4 bases; unmatched bases: 12. Here the CDR3 DNA reads TGCGCCAGCAGCCATTTACAGGGGTCAGAGGCAGATACGCAGTATTTT. Amino acid sequence: CASSHLQGSEADTQYF.

The V gene is TRBV19, the J gene TRBJ1-1, with D maybe TRBD1 (5 bases). Germline V lookup: CDR1 LNHDA, CDR2 SQIVND (reference sequence). The V gene lost 4 bases and the J gene lost 3 bases, with 15 bases spanning the gap. The CDR3 is 15 residues long. The CDR3 nucleotides are TGTGCCAGTAGTACTTCGGGACTCTGGGACACTGAAGCTTTCTTT. Its translation is CASSTSGLWDTEAFF.

The chain uses TRBV7-2 and TRBJ2-7; TRBD2 aligns across 8 bases. Trimming at V came to 4 bases and at J to 2 bases, leaving 1 base not matched to a gene. The CDR3 spans 13 residues. Germline CDR1 is SGHTA and CDR2 is FQGNSA. The CDR3 nucleotides are TGTGCCAGCAGCTCGGGACTAGCCTACGAGCAGTACTTC. It is translated as CASSSGLAYEQYF.

The chain couples TRBV6-5 to TRBJ1-2; D is unclear. V gave up 6 bases and J gave up 4 bases, with 12 bases separating them. This CDR3 region has 13 residues. Germline-derived CDR1 and CDR2 are MNHEY and SVGAGI. CDR3 DNA sequence: TGTGCCAGCAGACCCCTTAAGGCCTATGGCTACACCTTC. Its translation: CASRPLKAYGYTF.

The V call is TRBV4-1, the J call TRBJ2-7; D remains unclear. CDR3 length: 15 residues. Germline-derived CDR1 and CDR2 are MGHRA and YSYEKL. Trimming stripped 2 bases from V and 0 bases from J, with 11 bases between. CDR3 sequence: CASSQIRLVSYEQYF. The DNA of the CDR3 is TGCGCCAGCAGCCAAATCCGACTTGTCTCCTACGAGCAGTACTTC.

The chain employs TRBV6-5 and TRBJ1-2; a weak D match, TRBD1 (5 bases). Trimming shortened V by 4 bases and J by 0 bases, and 6 bases separated the two germline ends. Germline CDR1 reads MNHEY; CDR2 reads SVGAGI. CDR3 size: 13 residues. CDR3 DNA: TGTGCCAGCAGTTCAGGGCCTAACTATGGCTACACCTTC. Protein product: CASSSGPNYGYTF.

This chain joins TRBV30 and TRBJ2-1; unclear D gene. The CDR3 runs to 12 residues. Germline values: CDR1 GTSNPN, CDR2 SVGIG (reference sequence). V was shortened by 0 bases and J by 10 bases, with 10 bases between the two germline ends. The CDR3 DNA sequence: TGTGCCTGGAGTGTATTTGATATCGAGCAGTTCTTC. Encoded protein: CAWSVFDIEQFF.

This clone showed up just a few times. The chain links TRBV7-2 to TRBJ1-2; D not certain. The CDR3 is 17 amino acids. CDR1 is SGHTA, CDR2 FQGNSA, per germline. Trimming took off 0 bases at V and 8 bases at J, with 22 bases between the two ends. This CDR3 is CASSLAPGSQVARGYTF. Here the CDR3 DNA reads TGTGCCAGCAGCTTAGCGCCGGGCAGCCAAGTTGCACGGGGCTACACCTTC.

The rearrangement links TRBV4-1 to TRBJ2-7; 8 positions match TRBD2. V lost 1 base to trimming and J lost 3 bases; unmatched junction nucleotides: 8. The germline gives CDR1 MGHRA, CDR2 YSYEKL. The CDR3 spans 16 residues. As DNA, the CDR3 is TGCGCCAGCAGCCAAGGGCAGGGTAGCGGGATCTACGAGCAGTACTTC. Translation gives CASSQGQGSGIYEQYF.

The chain links TRBV29-1 to TRBJ2-3, with 8 bases identical to TRBD2. This CDR3 has 15 residues. Germline values: CDR1 SQVTM, CDR2 ANQGSEA. V gave up 3 bases and J gave up 2 bases; unmatched junction bases: 7. CDR3 coding DNA: TGCAGCGTTGAGTTGGAGACTAGCGCCACAGATACGCAGTATTTT. Translation: CSVELETSATDTQYF.

The J gene is TRBJ1-1, the V gene TRBV6-6, with no clear D. The length of the CDR3 is 13 residues. Germline V gene sequence: CDR1 MNHNY, CDR2 SVGAGI (reference sequence). The V gene lost 2 bases and the J gene lost 1 base, with 5 bases spanning the gap. The CDR3 DNA follows: TGTGCCAGCAGTTACACCAGGAACACTGAAGCTTTCTTT. This gives the protein CASSYTRNTEAFF.

The V call is TRBV4-1, the J call TRBJ2-7; 8 bases map to TRBD1. The CDR3 extends over 17 amino acids. Germline CDR1 reads MGHRA; CDR2 reads YSYEKL. J was trimmed by 3 bases and V by 2 bases; bases with no gene match: 12. The CDR3 nucleotides read TGCGCCAGCAGCCAAAAAACGTCGCCAGGACAGGGCTACGAGCAGTACTTC. Protein sequence: CASSQKTSPGQGYEQYF.